Listed here are 31 T cell receptor beta chains from one sample, sequenced in a study of cytomegalovirus exposure and HLA in healthy donors (dated by TCRdb to the late 2010s). The library came from the immunoSEQ multiplex PCR assay. For the multiplex PCR, a mixture combining 60 forward primers for TCR Vbeta segments and 13 reverse primers for TCR Jbeta segments was used. Imported from immuneACCESS, the table was reduced by TCRdb to in-frame sequences with V and J called. These copies leave out some clones; in studies compared against another copy, an unresolved V gene accounts for under half, and the cause of the remainder is not known. The sample includes about 130,000 clones, with roughly 79% observed a single time. The ten largest clones represent about 3.4% of the sample. Input material: PBMCs. The receptor set was obtained from a man between 25 and 39 years old in good health and CMV-seronegative.

The chain has TRBV11-2 and TRBJ1-1; D not certain. CDR1 and CDR2 from the germline V gene are SGHAT and FQNNGV. The CDR3 runs to 12 residues. The V end was cut by 5 bases, the J end by 5 bases, with 9 bases between. In nucleotides, the CDR3 is TGTGCCAGCAGCAGGGAGCATACTGAAGCTTTCTTT. Translation: CASSREHTEAFF.

The rearrangement uses TRBV2 and TRBJ2-5; 7 bases match TRBD1. Germline V gene sequence: CDR1 SNHLY, CDR2 FYNNEI. The V segment lost 4 bases and the J segment 4 bases; nucleotides outside the gene matches: 6. This CDR3 has 14 residues. For the CDR3, the DNA is TGTGCCAGCAGTGCACAGGGGTTACGAGAGACCCAGTACTTC. This sequence encodes CASSAQGLRETQYF.

The gene calls are TRBV7-8 and TRBJ2-1; a possible D gene is TRBD1 (6 bases). The CDR3 covers 15 residues. V was cut by 4 bases and J by 8 bases, with 18 bases left in between. The V gene's germline CDR1 is SGHVS and CDR2 FQNEAQ. CDR3 nucleotides: TGTGCCAGCAGCTCGAGCACAGGGTTCCGTGATGAGCAGTTCTTC. Translation: CASSSSTGFRDEQFF.

To note about this clone: The junction departs from germline at one end; a sequencing error may be responsible. The chain uses TRBV11-2 and TRBJ2-7; 10 bases are shared with TRBD2. From germline, CDR1 is SGHAT and CDR2 FQNNGV. The CDR3 length is 13 residues. The CDR3 DNA sequence: TGTGCCAGCAGCCCCACTTTAGCGGGAGGTTCCCACTTC. Its protein product is CASSPTLAGGSHF.

The rearrangement links TRBV18 to TRBJ2-2; perhaps TRBD1 as D (6 bases). V lost 2 bases to trimming and J lost 1 base, with 8 bases between them. CDR1 is KGHSH and CDR2 is LQKENI in the germline V gene. CDR3 size: 15 residues. The CDR3 region has the DNA TGTGCCAGCTCACCAAGGGGGAGGAACACCGGGGAGCTGTTTTTT. This codes for CASSPRGRNTGELFF.

The chain joins TRBV28 to TRBJ2-7; no reliable D call. Germline V CDR1 and CDR2: MDHEN, SYDVKM. The length of the CDR3 is 15 residues. V was pared by 2 bases and J by 0 bases, with 11 bases between. The CDR3 bases are TGTGCCAGCAGTTTACTGGGCACCAGCTCCTACGAGCAGTACTTC. This codes for CASSLLGTSSYEQYF.

The rearrangement uses TRBV5-6 and TRBJ2-7; D gene ambiguous. The germline CDR1 and CDR2 sequences are SGHDT and YYEEEE. Trimming pared 2 bases from V and 2 bases from J, leaving 14 bases between. CDR3 length: 15 residues. In DNA form, the CDR3 reads TGTGCCAGCAGCTTCATGCCTACCTCGCCCTACGAGCAGTACTTC. It codes for CASSFMPTSPYEQYF.

The chain joins TRBV30 to TRBJ1-5; D is unclear. This CDR3 has 17 amino acids. The V and J ends lost 0 bases and 4 bases respectively, with 19 bases between them. The germline V gene encodes CDR1 GTSNPN and CDR2 SVGIG (reference sequence). The CDR3 is CAWSVLGPGLTNQPQHF. For the CDR3, the DNA is TGTGCCTGGAGTGTACTCGGTCCGGGGTTGACGAATCAGCCCCAGCATTTT.

The V call is TRBV4-2, the J call TRBJ1-6; TRBD1 aligns across 9 bases. The CDR3 is 21 amino acids. V was clipped by 1 base and J by 0 bases; unmatched bases: 13. In germline, CDR1 is LGHNA, CDR2 YNFKEQ. In nucleotides, the CDR3 is TGTGCCAGCAGCCAAGGGGGCGGGACAGGGAGTCAAAGCTCCTATAATTCACCCCTCCACTTT. Translation gives CASSQGGGTGSQSSYNSPLHF.

The genes are TRBV4-2 and TRBJ1-6, with D possibly matching TRBD1 (6 bases). CDR1 and CDR2 from the germline V gene are LGHNA and YNFKEQ. The CDR3 totals 15 residues. Trimming took off 0 bases at V and 8 bases at J, with 11 bases between the two ends. CDR3 amino acids: CASSQDRGRDSPLHF. Written as DNA, the CDR3 is TGTGCCAGCAGCCAAGACAGGGGCAGGGATTCACCCCTCCACTTT.

The chain couples TRBV6-5 to TRBJ1-3; D might be TRBD1 (6 bases). This CDR3 is built from 15 residues. Trimming pared 5 bases from V and 2 bases from J, leaving 13 bases between. Germline values: CDR1 MNHEY, CDR2 SVGAGI. CDR3 DNA sequence: TGTGCCAGCAGTCTTCAACAGGGAACTGGAAACACCATATATTTT. Amino acid sequence: CASSLQQGTGNTIYF.

The V gene is TRBV5-8, the J gene TRBJ1-1; no firm D call. V lost 2 bases to trimming and J lost 1 base, with 18 bases between them. The CDR3 is 17 amino acids. The V gene's germline CDR1 is SGHTS and CDR2 YDEGEE. CDR3 in amino acids: CASSFYPYVGRNTEAFF. CDR3 sequence (DNA): TGTGCCAGCAGCTTCTATCCTTACGTGGGGAGGAACACTGAAGCTTTCTTT.

The V and J genes are TRBV7-8 and TRBJ2-5; 10 bases map to TRBD1. Germline CDR1 SGHVS, CDR2 FQNEAQ. V was pared by 5 bases and J by 1 base, with 4 bases of the junction left unmatched. The CDR3 is 15 residues long. In nucleotides, the CDR3 is TGTGCCAGCAGCCGGACAGGGGGTGGCCAAGAGACCCAGTACTTC. Amino acid sequence: CASSRTGGGQETQYF.

This clone was seen a handful of times. A read error is likely, as this CDR3 ends without the conserved phenylalanine or tryptophan. The limits of the CDR3 on the DNA are not certain, so only TCRdb's listed CDR3 is given. V is TRBV7-8 and J is TRBJ1-3. Ends included, the CDR3 has 12 residues. CDR1 and CDR2 (germline): SGHVS, FQNEAQ. The CDR3 reads CASSPHSRGTWG.

V gene TRBV5-1 combines with J gene TRBJ1-5; the match to TRBD1 covers 7 bases. V trimming: 7 bases; J trimming: 2 bases; junction bases outside the gene matches: 24. The germline V gene encodes CDR1 SGHRS and CDR2 YFSETQ. The CDR3 spans 20 residues. The CDR3 protein is CASRIPETGEGGFGNQPQHF. Here the CDR3 DNA reads TGCGCCAGCCGGATCCCGGAAACAGGGGAAGGGGGTTTTGGCAATCAGCCCCAGCATTTT.

The V gene is TRBV27, the J gene TRBJ1-1; 8 nucleotides align to TRBD1. Germline trimming cut 6 bases from V and 1 base from J; bases unmatched to any gene: 1. Germline CDR1 reads MNHEY; CDR2 reads SMNVEV (reference sequence). CDR3 length: 13 amino acids. The CDR3 sequence is CASRGTGNTEAFF. CDR3 nucleotide sequence: TGTGCCAGCAGGGGGACAGGGAACACTGAAGCTTTCTTT.

The chain carries TRBV19 and TRBJ1-5; 7 bases line up with TRBD1. The CDR3 sequence is 14 residues long. J was trimmed by 5 bases and V by 4 bases; bases with no gene match: 5. Per the germline V gene, CDR1 is LNHDA and CDR2 is SQIVND (reference sequence). In DNA form, the CDR3 reads TGTGCCAGTAGTACGACAGGGCAGTATCAGCCCCAGCATTTT. Amino acid sequence: CASSTTGQYQPQHF.

The gene calls are TRBV5-1 and TRBJ2-5, with 13 bases lining up with TRBD2. CDR3 length: 17 amino acids. The J segment lost 2 bases and the V segment lost 1 base, leaving 5 bases of the junction unmatched. Germline V gene data show CDR1 as SGHRS and CDR2 as YFSETQ. DNA of the CDR3: TGCGCCAGCAGCTTGACTAGCGGGGGGGCGGGTCAAGAGACCCAGTACTTC. This encodes CASSLTSGGAGQETQYF.

This chain links TRBV28 with TRBJ2-7; TRBD1 is a possible D gene (6 bases). CDR1 is MDHEN, CDR2 SYDVKM, per germline. There are 13 residues in the CDR3. V lost 5 bases and J lost 2, with 10 bases in between. The CDR3: CASSRQDPYEQYF. CDR3 DNA: TGTGCCAGCAGTAGACAGGACCCCTACGAGCAGTACTTC.

This clone appeared once. The chain couples TRBV6-5 to TRBJ1-4; a possible D gene is TRBD1 (6 bases). Trimming stripped 6 bases from V and 8 bases from J, with 7 bases between. CDR3 size: 11 residues. Germline CDR1 reads MNHEY; CDR2 reads SVGAGI. The CDR3 region is CASSQGEKLFF. CDR3 DNA sequence: TGTGCCAGCAGCCAGGGGGAAAAACTGTTTTTT.

The V gene is TRBV27, the J gene TRBJ2-3, with TRBD2 matching 9 bases. Germline CDR1 MNHEY, CDR2 SMNVEV (reference sequence). The J segment lost 2 bases and the V segment lost 0 bases, leaving 3 bases of the junction unmatched. CDR3 length: 16 residues. The CDR3 sequence: CASSLSSGSSTDTQYF. The CDR3, as DNA: TGTGCCAGCAGTTTATCTAGCGGGAGTTCCACAGATACGCAGTATTTT.

This clone came up a few times. Other DNA sequences in this specimen translate into the identical CDR3. Here the CDR3 DNA reads TGTGCCAGCAGCGTTGGACTAGCAGAGACCCAGTACTTC. Encoded protein: CASSVGLAETQYF. This rearrangement joins TRBV9 to TRBJ2-5, with 8 bases lining up with TRBD2. The CDR3 runs 13 residues. Per germline, CDR1 SGDLS and CDR2 YYNGEE. With 2 bases clipped from V and 4 bases from J, the junction kept 1 base outside the gene matches.

In DNA form, the CDR3 reads TGTGCCAGCAGTCCCAGGGGGCGCGAAGAGACCCAGTACTTC. Translated: CASSPRGREETQYF. The V and J genes are TRBV2 and TRBJ2-5; 8 nucleotides line up with TRBD1. CDR1 and CDR2 (germline): SNHLY, FYNNEI. The V gene end was trimmed by 5 bases and the J gene end by 3 bases; junction bases not matched to a gene: 5. The CDR3 is 14 residues long.

The rearrangement uses TRBV27 and TRBJ1-2; D uncertain. Trimming cost V 5 bases and J 5 bases, with 24 bases left between them. Germline values: CDR1 MNHEY, CDR2 SMNVEV (reference sequence). The CDR3 has 17 residues. CDR3 nucleotides: TGTGCCAGCAGTCCGCTCGGGCCAGGTCCAAGAGGGTATGGCTACACCTTC. Encoded protein: CASSPLGPGPRGYGYTF.

This chain connects TRBV25-1 to TRBJ2-7, with a weak D call TRBD2 (6 bases). The V gene's germline CDR1 is MGHDK and CDR2 SYGVNS. CDR3 length: 13 residues. V lost 6 bases, J lost 1 base, and 10 bases lay in between. The CDR3 sequence is CASRASDSYEQYF. DNA of the CDR3: TGTGCCAGCAGGGCTAGCGATTCCTACGAGCAGTACTTC.

The table lists this clone with a few counts. The chain uses TRBV7-2 and TRBJ2-1; 8 bases are shared with TRBD2. CDR3 length: 14 residues. The J segment lost 10 bases and the V segment lost 0 bases, leaving 5 bases of the junction unmatched. The germline V gene encodes CDR1 SGHTA and CDR2 FQGNSA. The CDR3 here is CASSLAGRTSEQFF. In DNA form, the CDR3 reads TGTGCCAGCAGCTTAGCGGGCCGGACTAGCGAGCAGTTCTTC.

CDR3 amino acids: CSALTGFDGYTF. CDR3 in DNA: TGCAGCGCTCTGACAGGCTTTGACGGCTACACCTTC. The chain joins TRBV29-1 to TRBJ1-2; weak D call: TRBD1 (6 bases). This CDR3 spans 12 amino acids. CDR1 is SQVTM, CDR2 ANQGSEA, per germline. The V and J ends lost 7 bases and 8 bases respectively, with 17 bases between them.

V usage is TRBV30 and J usage is TRBJ2-1; 8 bases fit TRBD2. There are 13 residues in the CDR3. The germline CDR1 and CDR2 sequences are GTSNPN and SVGIG (reference sequence). The V and J ends lost 4 bases and 6 bases, in that order; junction bases with no gene match: 5. Here the CDR3 reads CAWTARGVNEQFF. As DNA, the CDR3 is TGTGCCTGGACTGCGCGGGGGGTCAATGAGCAGTTCTTC.

This chain uses TRBV21-1 with TRBJ2-7; the table names TRBD1, a call not compared with the DNA. TRBV21-1 is tagged as a pseudogene. This CDR3 region has 16 residues. CDR3 sequence: CASSTNDSLSSYEQYF. The CDR3 DNA reads as TGTGCCAGCAGCACAAACGACAGCCTCAGCTCCTACGAGCAGTACTTC.

This clone turned up a few times. This chain links TRBV7-6 with TRBJ2-4; D gene uncertain. Trimming took off 5 bases at V and 0 bases at J, with 5 bases between the two ends. The CDR3 consists of 13 residues. The germline V gene encodes CDR1 SGHVS and CDR2 FNYEAQ. The CDR3 protein is CASSPIAKNIQYF. Written as DNA, the CDR3 is TGTGCCAGCAGCCCCATAGCCAAAAACATTCAGTACTTC.

This clone was picked up a small number of times. The chain is built from TRBV27 and TRBJ2-2, with D possibly being TRBD2 (6 bases). Germline CDR1 is MNHEY and CDR2 is SMNVEV (reference sequence). The CDR3 spans 16 residues. V lost 4 bases and J 9 bases, leaving 21 bases between the germline ends. The CDR3 is CASSYSGTPPIRELFF. Written as DNA, the CDR3 is TGTGCCAGCAGTTACTCCGGGACTCCTCCAATCCGGGAGCTGTTTTTT.